Below, 13 T cell receptor beta chains from the same sample are listed, as sequenced in a study of blood T cell repertoires in COVID-19. The repertoire was sequenced with immunoSEQ multiplex PCR; TCRdb's copy has only in-frame clones and lacks some. The table shows about 160,000 clones, with less than 90% occurring only once. The sequenced sample was PBMCs or T cells enriched from blood (not recorded which). These receptors came from a woman in her fifties or sixties who had recovered from COVID-19.

V gene TRBV10-3 combines with J gene TRBJ1-1, with D tentatively TRBD1 (5 bases). CDR3 length: 11 amino acids. The V and J ends lost 4 bases and 7 bases respectively, with 7 bases between them. The germline V gene has CDR1 ENHRY and CDR2 SYGVKD. In DNA form, the CDR3 reads TGTGCCATCAGTGGGGGCGGTGAAGCTTTCTTT. Translated, it gives CAISGGGEAFF.

This sequence joins TRBV9 and TRBJ2-2, with 13 positions matching TRBD2. After removal of 4 bases from V and 10 bases from J, the junction contained 10 bases not matched to a gene. This CDR3 spans 16 amino acids. Germline loops: CDR1 SGDLS, CDR2 YYNGEE. The CDR3 region is CASSRRTSGSREELFF. The CDR3 DNA is TGTGCCAGCAGCAGGCGGACTAGCGGGAGTCGAGAGGAGCTGTTTTTT.

The CDR3 is CASSQDGWGQAEQFF. CDR3 DNA: TGTGCCAGCAGCCAAGATGGGTGGGGACAGGCCGAGCAGTTCTTC. The chain carries TRBV14 and TRBJ2-1; 8 bases align to TRBD1. Losses at the gene ends were 0 bases for V and 10 bases for J; bases not matched to a gene: 8. CDR1 is SGHDN and CDR2 is FVKESK in the germline V gene. This CDR3 is 15 amino acids long.

The table lists this clone with a count of one. J is TRBJ1-1 and V is TRBV19; no clear D. This CDR3 spans 14 amino acids. Trimming stripped 0 bases from V and 8 bases from J, with 13 bases between. CDR1 is LNHDA and CDR2 is SQIVND in the germline V gene (reference sequence). The CDR3 loop is CASSIDLEVGEAFF. CDR3 coding DNA: TGTGCCAGTAGTATAGATCTAGAGGTTGGGGAAGCTTTCTTT.

The rearrangement uses TRBV7-9 and TRBJ1-1; no firm D call. V shed 3 bases and J shed 4 bases, with 15 bases lying between them. Germline CDR1 and CDR2: SEHNR and FQNEAQ (reference sequence). This CDR3 has 15 amino acids. CDR3 loop: CASSLLRGLGTEAFF. CDR3 nucleotides: TGTGCCAGCAGCTTGCTACGAGGCCTCGGCACTGAAGCTTTCTTT.

This clone occurred once. The chain combines TRBV6-2 or TRBV6-3 with TRBJ2-6; TRBD1 is a possible D gene (6 bases). Trimming stripped 5 bases from V and 4 bases from J, with 15 bases between. The CDR3 length is 16 residues. Germline V CDR1 and CDR2: MNHEY, SVGEGT. As DNA, the CDR3 is TGTGCCAGCAGTCGGGACACCTTTCACGGGGCCAACGTCCTGACTTTC. This gives the protein CASSRDTFHGANVLTF.

This chain connects TRBV20-1 to TRBJ2-3; 11 nucleotides agree with TRBD2. The CDR3 totals 15 residues. The ends lost 3 bases at V and 4 bases at J; junction bases unmatched: 6. CDR1 and CDR2 from the germline V gene are DFQATT and SNEGSKA (reference sequence). CDR3 sequence (DNA): TGCAGTGCTAGTGAACTAGCGGGAGTTCCAGATACGCAGTATTTT. This encodes CSASELAGVPDTQYF.

This sequence joins TRBV3-1 (or the pseudogene TRBV3-2) and TRBJ2-7; 12 nucleotides align to TRBD2. In germline, CDR1 is LGHDT, CDR2 YNNKEL (reference sequence). The junction had 2 bases not matched to a gene; V was cut back by 3 bases and J by 2 bases. CDR3 size: 15 residues. Here the CDR3 DNA reads TGTGCCAGCAGCCAGACTAGCGGGGGACCCTACGAGCAGTACTTC. It yields the protein CASSQTSGGPYEQYF.

The chain carries TRBV5-1 and TRBJ2-5, with 7 bases fitting TRBD2. The CDR3 extends over 16 amino acids. From germline, CDR1 is SGHRS and CDR2 YFSETQ. The J segment lost 1 base and the V segment lost 2 bases, leaving 8 bases of the junction unmatched. The CDR3 DNA reads as TGCGCCAGCAGCTTTCTAGCGGTACAGCCCCAAGAGACCCAGTACTTC. Protein sequence: CASSFLAVQPQETQYF.

DNA of the CDR3: TGTGCCAGCAGTACAAGGGCGGGTGGCTACACCTTC. Its translation is CASSTRAGGYTF. The genes are TRBV14 and TRBJ1-2; D not resolved. Trimming removed 6 bases from V and 7 bases from J, with 12 bases in between. This CDR3 spans 12 amino acids. CDR1 SGHDN and CDR2 FVKESK come from the germline V gene.

The chain uses TRBV7-2 and TRBJ1-2; D not resolved. The CDR3 sequence is 16 residues long. Germline CDR1 SGHTA, CDR2 FQGNSA. V was trimmed by 2 bases and J by 3 bases, leaving 16 bases between them. CDR3: CASSLSESIPHYGYTF. The CDR3 DNA reads as TGTGCCAGCAGCTTAAGTGAAAGCATCCCGCACTATGGCTACACCTTC.

The count of this clone is one. The V gene is TRBV15, the J gene TRBJ1-6; 11 positions match TRBD1. Looked up from germline, CDR1 is LNHNV and CDR2 is YYDKDF (reference sequence). The CDR3 length is 15 residues. Trimming took 3 bases from V and 7 from J; bases not matched to a gene: 2. The CDR3 sequence is CATSRGTGGNSPLHF. The CDR3 coding sequence is TGTGCCACCAGCAGGGGGACAGGGGGAAATTCACCCCTCCACTTT.

The V call is TRBV19, the J call TRBJ2-3; 10 nucleotides align to TRBD2. CDR3 size: 17 residues. V lost 1 base to trimming and J lost 1 base; unmatched junction nucleotides: 5. Germline loops: CDR1 LNHDA, CDR2 SQIVND (reference sequence). CDR3 sequence: CASSIASGSLGTDTQYF. The CDR3 DNA is TGTGCCAGTAGTATAGCTAGCGGGAGTTTAGGCACAGATACGCAGTATTTT.